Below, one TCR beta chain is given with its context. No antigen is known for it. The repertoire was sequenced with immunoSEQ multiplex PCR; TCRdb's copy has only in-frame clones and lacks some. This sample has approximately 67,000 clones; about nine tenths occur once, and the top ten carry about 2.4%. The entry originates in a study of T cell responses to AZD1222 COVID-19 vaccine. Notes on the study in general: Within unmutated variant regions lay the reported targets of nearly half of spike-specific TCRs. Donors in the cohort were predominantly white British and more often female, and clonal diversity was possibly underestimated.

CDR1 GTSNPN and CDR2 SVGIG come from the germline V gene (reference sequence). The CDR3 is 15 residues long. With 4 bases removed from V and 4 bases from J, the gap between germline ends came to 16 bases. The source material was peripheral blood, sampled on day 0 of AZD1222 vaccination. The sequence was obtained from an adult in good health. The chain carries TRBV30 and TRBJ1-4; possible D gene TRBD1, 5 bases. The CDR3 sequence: CAWTTGPGRNEKLFF. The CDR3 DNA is TGTGCCTGGACGACCGGCCCGGGACGTAATGAAAAACTGTTTTTT.